Sequencing of this T cell receptor beta chain was carried out in a study of blood T cell repertoires in COVID-19. CDR3 length: 15 residues. The germline V gene has CDR1 LGHNA and CDR2 YSLEER. Trimming at V came to 5 bases and at J to 4 bases, leaving 5 bases not matched to a gene. The count of this clone is one. Method: immunoSEQ multiplex PCR; TCRdb's copy keeps in-frame clones and lacks some. The table lists about 310,000 clones, around 87% of them singletons. The clonotype comes from a woman aged 40 to 49 with COVID-19, enrolled during active disease. The rearrangement links TRBV4-3 to TRBJ2-5; TRBD1 matches at 12 bases. Sequencing input: peripheral blood. CDR3 DNA sequence: TGCGCCAGCAGCGATGGGACAGGGGGCCGAGAGACCCAGTACTTC. It is translated as CASSDGTGGRETQYF.